This TCR beta chain was sequenced for a study of cytomegalovirus exposure and HLA in healthy donors. The PCR employed 60 Vbeta primers together with 13 Jbeta primers. Produced via immunoSEQ multiplex PCR; TCRdb's table is partial and in-frame only. The sample shows around 110,000 clones, around three quarters of them seen only once. Of note for this clone: Its cognate antigen is unknown.

Unrecorded immune exposures were likely, despite nominal health at sampling. The CDR3 is 15 amino acids. V was clipped by 4 bases and J by 1 base; unmatched bases: 5. The V gene's germline CDR1 is SGHAT and CDR2 FQDESV (reference sequence). The study's findings and limits: Roughly uniform depth of sequencing across donors was assumed in presence/absence analyses. In vitro, three CMV-associated chains proved specific for CMV antigens. Later analysis identified a missense DCLRE1C variant that was linked to TCR beta V- and J-gene trimming.

The J gene is TRBJ2-3, the V gene TRBV11-1; 7 bases line up with TRBD2. Sequencing was performed on PBMCs. The TCR was taken from a man aged 25-40 years in good health and CMV-seropositive. The CDR3 protein is CASSSPGLRTDTQYF. The DNA for the CDR3 is TGTGCCAGCAGCTCTCCGGGACTACGCACAGATACGCAGTATTTT.